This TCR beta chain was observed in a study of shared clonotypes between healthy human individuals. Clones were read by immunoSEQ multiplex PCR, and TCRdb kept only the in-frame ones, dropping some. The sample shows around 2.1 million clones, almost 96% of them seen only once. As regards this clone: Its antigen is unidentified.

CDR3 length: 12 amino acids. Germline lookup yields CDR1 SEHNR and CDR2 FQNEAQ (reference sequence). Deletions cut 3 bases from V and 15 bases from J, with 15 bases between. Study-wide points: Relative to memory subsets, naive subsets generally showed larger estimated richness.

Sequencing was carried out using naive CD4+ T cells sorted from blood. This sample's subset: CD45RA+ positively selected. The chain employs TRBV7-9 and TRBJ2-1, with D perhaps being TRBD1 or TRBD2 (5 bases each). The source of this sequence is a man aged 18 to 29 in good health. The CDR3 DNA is TGTGCCAGCAGCTTGTCCGGGACCCCTGGGTTCTTC. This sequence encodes CASSLSGTPGFF.